This entry is about one T cell receptor (beta chain). The entry originates in a study of blood T cell repertoires in COVID-19. About the research overall: COVID-19 samples, acute and convalescent, were from the United States, Italy and Spain.

This CDR3 region has 14 residues. Per the germline V gene, CDR1 is SGHNT and CDR2 is YYREEE (reference sequence). V was trimmed by 2 bases and J by 7 bases, leaving 10 bases between them. Sequencing used immunoSEQ multiplex PCR; TCRdb keeps in-frame clones, though not all of them. The sample lists 250,000 to 300,000 clones, 85% to 90% seen once, with 10% to 15% in the top ten. Sequencing was carried out using peripheral blood. The chain couples TRBV5-4 to TRBJ1-6, with D perhaps matching TRBD1 (5 bases). This clonotype originated in a woman in her thirties with COVID-19, enrolled during active disease. For the CDR3, the DNA is TGTGCCAGCAGCTTAGGACACTACAATTCACCCCTCCACTTT. Translation gives CASSLGHYNSPLHF.